These 15 T cell receptor beta chains were all obtained from the same sample, sequenced in a study of monozygotic twins with inflammatory bowel disease. TCRdb reanalyzed the 5' RACE reads, giving one entry per CDR3 protein sequence and no DNA. This table lists some 200,000 distinct CDR3 sequences. Sequenced sample: blood. The receptors come from a human donor with ulcerative colitis or Crohn's disease, or a healthy co-twin of an affected twin (not recorded which).

The chain employs TRBV10-3 and TRBJ2-5; TCRdb selects TRBD1, and the lack of DNA leaves this call unchecked. The CDR3 extends over 15 amino acids. CDR1 and CDR2 from the germline V gene are ENHRY and SYGVKD. The CDR3 loop reads CAISEGRGVQETQYF.

The chain links TRBV19 to TRBJ1-1; the D call of TRBD1 rests on TCRdb alone, since no DNA is present to check it. Germline assignment: CDR1 LNHDA and CDR2 SQIVND (reference sequence). The CDR3 is made up of 13 amino acids. CDR3: CASMIQGKAEAFF.

The rearrangement joins TRBV6-2 or TRBV6-3 to TRBJ1-2. Germline loops: CDR1 MNHEY, CDR2 SVGEGT. The CDR3 has 15 amino acids. CDR3 region: CASSYRDFGPYGYTF.

The V and J genes are TRBV12-3 or TRBV12-4 and TRBJ1-2; with no DNA, the TCRdb D assignment of TRBD1 cannot be verified. The CDR3 contains 13 residues. The CDR3 sequence is CASSPAGDYGYTF.

The chain recombines TRBV6-5 with TRBJ1-6. The CDR3 has 15 amino acids. The V gene's germline CDR1 is MNHEY and CDR2 SVGAGI. This chain's CDR3 is CASSYTGGANSPLHF.

The chain carries TRBV10-2 and TRBJ1-3; TCRdb designates TRBD1, a call that cannot be tested without DNA. This CDR3 has 15 residues. Germline assignment: CDR1 WSHSY and CDR2 SAAADI. This CDR3 is CASSESRGAGNTIYF.

The CDR3 loop is CASRSSDSSGNTIYF. The chain joins TRBV19 to TRBJ1-3. This CDR3 region has 15 residues. Germline lookup yields CDR1 LNHDA and CDR2 SQIVND (reference sequence).

The chain has TRBV7-2 and TRBJ2-7; TCRdb calls TRBD1, which cannot be checked without DNA. The CDR3 is 14 amino acids. Germline V gene sequence: CDR1 SGHTA, CDR2 FQGNSA. The CDR3 is CASSFGGLLREQYF.

The genes are TRBV27 and TRBJ1-6; the TRBD1 assignment by TCRdb is unverifiable without DNA. The germline gives CDR1 MNHEY, CDR2 SMNVEV (reference sequence). This CDR3 region has 16 residues. CDR3 amino acids: CASSLSGQGPNSPLHF.

This rearrangement joins TRBV10-3 to TRBJ1-1. This CDR3 spans 11 amino acids. CDR1 ENHRY and CDR2 SYGVKD come from the germline V gene. The CDR3 reads CAIRENTEAFF.

The chain links TRBV12-3 or TRBV12-4 to TRBJ2-1; TCRdb's D call, TRBD1, is unchecked because there is no DNA. The CDR3 totals 15 residues. CDR3 residues: CASSLGRGAINEQFF.

V gene TRBV19 combines with J gene TRBJ1-2. Germline-derived CDR1 and CDR2 are LNHDA and SQIVND (reference sequence). The CDR3 covers 13 residues. The CDR3 here is CASSILPGGGYTF.

This chain uses TRBV27 with TRBJ1-2; no DNA is available, so the TRBD1 call from TCRdb remains unchecked. The CDR3 covers 14 residues. The germline gives CDR1 MNHEY, CDR2 SMNVEV (reference sequence). The CDR3 region is CASSRTGLNYGYTF.

The V gene is TRBV28, the J gene TRBJ1-2; lacking DNA, the TRBD1 call made by TCRdb goes unchecked. This CDR3 is 13 amino acids long. Germline CDR1 and CDR2: MDHEN and SYDVKM. The chain's CDR3 is CASSPSYAGQHTF.

The V gene is TRBV20-1, the J gene TRBJ1-1; TCRdb's D call of TRBD1 is untestable without DNA. CDR1 is DFQATT and CDR2 is SNEGSKA in the germline V gene (reference sequence). The CDR3 is 13 amino acids. The CDR3 sequence: CSARDGPGIQAFF.